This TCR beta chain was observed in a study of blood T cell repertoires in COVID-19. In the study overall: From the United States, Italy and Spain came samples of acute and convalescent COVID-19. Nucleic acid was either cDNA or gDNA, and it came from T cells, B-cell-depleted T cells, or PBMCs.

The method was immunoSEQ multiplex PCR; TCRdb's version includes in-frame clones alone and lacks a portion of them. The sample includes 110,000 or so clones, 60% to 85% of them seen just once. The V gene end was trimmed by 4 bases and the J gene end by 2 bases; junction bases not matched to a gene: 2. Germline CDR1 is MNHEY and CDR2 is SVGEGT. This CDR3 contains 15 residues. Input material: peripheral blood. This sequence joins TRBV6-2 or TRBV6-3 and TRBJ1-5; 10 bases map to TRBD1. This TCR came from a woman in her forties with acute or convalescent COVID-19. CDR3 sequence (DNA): TGTGCCAGCAGTTCCGGGACAGGGGGCAATCAGCCCCAGCATTTT. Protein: CASSSGTGGNQPQHF.